Below are 29 T cell receptor beta chains sequenced from a single sample in a study of T cell responses to AZD1222 COVID-19 vaccine. The protocol was immunoSEQ multiplex PCR, while the TCRdb copy is restricted to in-frame clones and leaves out a portion. The sample lists 130,000 to 150,000 clones, under 95% occurring once. This material consisted of peripheral blood, taken on day 0 of AZD1222 vaccination. All receptors derive from an adult in good health.

The V and J genes are TRBV12-3 or TRBV12-4 and TRBJ1-4; D gene uncertain. CDR3 length: 12 amino acids. Trimming stripped 2 bases from V and 8 bases from J, with 6 bases between. In nucleotides, the CDR3 is TGTGCCAGCAGTTTACCTGGCGAAAAACTGTTTTTT. Its protein is CASSLPGEKLFF.

This clone has only a few counts. The chain recombines TRBV9 with TRBJ1-2; no reliable D call. This CDR3 region has 15 residues. Per the germline V gene, CDR1 is SGDLS and CDR2 is YYNGEE. V was trimmed by 0 bases and J by 9 bases, leaving 18 bases between them. The CDR3 loop reads CASSVGASPTHSYTF. In DNA, the CDR3 is TGTGCCAGCAGCGTAGGAGCTTCCCCTACCCATAGCTACACCTTC.

This chain links TRBV5-1 with TRBJ2-1; 12 nucleotides align to TRBD2. The trim removed 0 bases at V and 15 bases at J, leaving 13 bases unmatched. CDR3 length equals 16 residues. Germline lookup yields CDR1 SGHRS and CDR2 YFSETQ. This CDR3 reads CASSLAASGGVPTSFF. The CDR3 DNA reads TGCGCCAGCAGCTTGGCCGCTAGCGGGGGGGTACCCACCTCGTTCTTC.

This chain connects TRBV18 to TRBJ2-7, with TRBD2 matching over 8 bases. Trimming at V came to 3 bases and at J to 0 bases, leaving 4 bases not matched to a gene. The germline CDR1 and CDR2 sequences are KGHSH and LQKENI. The CDR3 extends over 15 amino acids. The CDR3 region has the DNA TGTGCCAGCTCACCTGGACTAGCTTTCTCCTACGAGCAGTACTTC. It codes for CASSPGLAFSYEQYF.

This chain links TRBV7-3 with TRBJ2-3; the match to TRBD2 covers 8 bases. Germline V gives CDR1 SGHTA, CDR2 FQGTGA. CDR3 length: 17 amino acids. J gave up 2 bases and V 1 base, and 8 bases lay outside the gene matches. The CDR3 DNA reads as TGTGCCAGCAGCTTAATAGGGCGGGGGGCCGCCACAGATACGCAGTATTTT. It specifies CASSLIGRGAATDTQYF.

The V call is TRBV19, the J call TRBJ1-1; D remains ambiguous. Germline V CDR1 and CDR2: LNHDA, SQIVND (reference sequence). This CDR3 has 11 residues. The V end lost 4 bases, the J end lost 8 bases, and 8 bases lay between the germline ends. CDR3 coding DNA: TGTGCCAGTAGTACAGTGGGGGAAGCTTTCTTT. Its translation is CASSTVGEAFF.

The V call is TRBV9, the J call TRBJ2-3, with 7 positions matching TRBD1. CDR1 is SGDLS and CDR2 is YYNGEE in the germline V gene. J was trimmed by 6 bases and V by 0 bases; bases with no gene match: 4. The CDR3 extends over 14 amino acids. The CDR3 is CASSVGQGEDTQYF. As DNA, the CDR3 is TGTGCCAGCAGCGTAGGTCAGGGGGAGGATACGCAGTATTTT.

This chain uses TRBV27 with TRBJ1-2; 7 nucleotides line up with TRBD1. V shed 9 bases, J shed 4 bases, and the junction held 8 bases outside the gene matches. This CDR3 region has 13 residues. Germline V gene sequence: CDR1 MNHEY, CDR2 SMNVEV (reference sequence). This CDR3 reads CASHRGGGYGYTF. The CDR3 region has the DNA TGTGCCAGTCACAGGGGCGGTGGCTATGGCTACACCTTC.

The CDR3 sequence: CASSQRDRDVHEQYF. In nucleotides, the CDR3 is TGCGCCAGCAGCCAACGTGACAGGGACGTCCACGAGCAGTACTTC. The J gene is TRBJ2-7, the V gene TRBV4-1, with TRBD1 identical over 7 bases. The CDR3 has 15 residues. V shed 2 bases, J shed 5 bases, and the junction held 9 bases outside the gene matches. The V gene's germline CDR1 is MGHRA and CDR2 YSYEKL.

This sequence joins TRBV30 and TRBJ1-5; D unresolved. V was shortened by 1 base and J by 4 bases, with 5 bases between the two germline ends. The CDR3 loop spans 12 amino acids. Germline V gene lookup returns CDR1 GTSNPN and CDR2 SVGIG (reference sequence). CDR3 nucleotide sequence: TGTGCCTGGAGTGGGCAGAATCAGCCCCAGCATTTT. Its translation is CAWSGQNQPQHF. Supplemented by reference TRBV30 and TRBJ1-5, the full variable domain reads SQTIHQWPATLVQPVGSPLSLECTVEGTSNPNLYWYRQAAGRGLQLLFYSVGIGQISSEVPQNLSASRPQDRQFILSSKKLLLSDSGFYLCAWSGQNQPQHFGDGTRLSIL.

In this sample, this clone turned up once. The chain combines TRBV7-9 with TRBJ2-5; no clear D. The CDR3 loop spans 11 amino acids. Trimming removed 5 bases at V and 5 bases at J, with 6 bases between. Per germline, CDR1 SEHNR and CDR2 FQNEAQ (reference sequence). The CDR3: CASSTGETQYF. CDR3 bases: TGTGCCAGCAGCACCGGGGAGACCCAGTACTTC.

The chain carries TRBV5-1 and TRBJ1-2, with 7 nucleotides matching TRBD1. The CDR3 is made up of 13 amino acids. Germline CDR1 and CDR2: SGHRS and YFSETQ. V gave up 4 bases and J gave up 8 bases; unmatched junction bases: 8. This chain's CDR3 is CASSTPTGLGYTF. CDR3 coding DNA: TGCGCCAGCAGCACACCGACAGGGCTCGGCTACACCTTC.

The chain is built from TRBV7-2 and TRBJ1-5; 8 bases map to TRBD1. With 5 bases clipped from V and 7 bases from J, the junction kept 10 bases outside the gene matches. The CDR3 contains 15 residues. Germline V gene lookup returns CDR1 SGHTA and CDR2 FQGNSA. The CDR3, as DNA: TGTGCCAGCAGCCAACAGGGGGTTCTCGTGCAGCCCCAGCATTTT. It is translated as CASSQQGVLVQPQHF.

Written as DNA, the CDR3 is TGCGCCAGCAGTCACCCGGGACTAGCGGGAGGGGGCCCCTACAATGAGCAGTTCTTC. This translates into CASSHPGLAGGGPYNEQFF. This rearrangement joins TRBV23-1 to TRBJ2-1, with 16 nucleotides matching TRBD2. TRBV23-1 is filed as an ORF, its function uncertain. CDR3 length: 19 amino acids. After removal of 3 bases from V and 2 bases from J, the junction contained 7 bases not matched to a gene.

The V gene is TRBV2, the J gene TRBJ1-1, with D tentatively TRBD1 (5 bases). This CDR3 region has 13 residues. V gave up 8 bases and J gave up 4 bases, with 14 bases separating them. Germline V gene data show CDR1 as SNHLY and CDR2 as FYNNEI. CDR3 loop: CASRNQGSTEAFF. As DNA, the CDR3 is TGTGCCAGCCGCAACCAGGGTTCCACTGAAGCTTTCTTT.

CDR3 region: CASSRGGTWGKNIQYF. CDR3 DNA sequence: TGTGCCAGCTCAAGGGGGGGGACTTGGGGCAAAAACATTCAGTACTTC. The chain has TRBV5-8 and TRBJ2-4; a possible D gene is TRBD2 (7 bases). The germline gives CDR1 SGHTS, CDR2 YDEGEE. CDR3 length equals 16 residues. Trimming pared 7 bases from V and 3 bases from J, leaving 20 bases between. The full variable domain, rest sourced from reference TRBV5-8 and TRBJ2-4, is EAGVTQSPTHLIKTRGQQATLRCSPISGHTSVYWYQQALGLGLQFLLWYDEGEERNRGNFPPRFSGRQFPNYSSELNVNALELEDSALYLCASSRGGTWGKNIQYFGAGTRLSVL.

The gene calls are TRBV13 and TRBJ2-2; D is undetermined. The CDR3 loop spans 16 amino acids. Per the germline V gene, CDR1 is PRHDT and CDR2 is FYEKMQ (reference sequence). V lost 6 bases to trimming and J lost 5 bases, with 19 bases between them. The CDR3 bases are TGTGCCAGCAGACAGACAATATCGACACGTACCGGGGAGCTGTTTTTT. Residues: CASRQTISTRTGELFF.

The chain is built from TRBV6-5 and TRBJ1-1, with 8 bases identical to TRBD1. Germline V gene lookup returns CDR1 MNHEY and CDR2 SVGAGI. The CDR3 extends over 16 amino acids. J was trimmed by 11 bases and V by 2 bases; bases with no gene match: 16. CDR3 in DNA: TGTGCCAGCAGTTACCAGGCCCTTCCAGGGGGCACAAGGGCTTTCTTT. It translates to CASSYQALPGGTRAFF.

This sequence joins TRBV7-8 and TRBJ2-3; 9 bases are a match to TRBD2. The CDR3 has 17 amino acids. Losses at the gene ends were 2 bases for V and 5 bases for J; bases not matched to a gene: 11. Germline CDR1 reads SGHVS; CDR2 reads FQNEAQ. CDR3: CASSLWRGGGAIDTQYF. CDR3 in DNA: TGTGCCAGCAGCTTATGGCGGGGCGGGGGGGCAATAGATACGCAGTATTTT. The whole variable domain, filled in from reference TRBV7-8 and TRBJ2-3, reads GAGVSQSPRYKVAKRGQDVALRCDPISGHVSLFWYQQALGQGPEFLTYFQNEAQLDKSGLPSDRFFAERPEGSVSTLKIQRTQQEDSAVYLCASSLWRGGGAIDTQYFGPGTRLTVL.

V is TRBV19 and J is TRBJ2-5; D gene ambiguous. CDR1 LNHDA and CDR2 SQIVND come from the germline V gene (reference sequence). The V end lost 2 bases, the J end lost 5 bases, and 12 bases lay between the germline ends. The CDR3 extends over 14 amino acids. DNA of the CDR3: TGTGCCAGTAGTATAACACTGAGTGGGGAGACCCAGTACTTC. Its protein product is CASSITLSGETQYF.

This clone is a singleton in its sample. This chain uses TRBV6-5 with TRBJ1-4; a weak D match, TRBD1 (5 bases). CDR1 is MNHEY and CDR2 is SVGAGI in the germline V gene. The V end was cut by 5 bases, the J end by 8 bases, with 12 bases between. This CDR3 comprises 13 residues. Here the CDR3 reads CASSLVNREKLFF. CDR3 bases: TGTGCCAGCAGTCTTGTCAACAGGGAAAAACTGTTTTTT.

This clone has only one observation. This chain uses TRBV4-1 with TRBJ1-6; D is undetermined. In germline, CDR1 is MGHRA, CDR2 YSYEKL. Trimming stripped 0 bases from V and 8 bases from J, with 5 bases between. The CDR3 runs to 13 residues. The CDR3 DNA follows: TGCGCCAGCAGCCAAGACTGGGATTCACCCCTCCACTTT. It translates to CASSQDWDSPLHF.

The CDR3 sequence: CASSLLDRYEQYF. CDR3 coding DNA: TGTGCCAGCAGTTTACTAGATCGCTACGAGCAGTACTTC. The chain uses TRBV12-3 or TRBV12-4 and TRBJ2-7; D unclear. V was trimmed by 2 bases and J by 3 bases, leaving 8 bases between them. The length of the CDR3 is 13 residues.

The chain combines TRBV25-1 with TRBJ1-3, with D unclear. CDR1 is MGHDK, CDR2 SYGVNS, per germline. The ends were cut back, 8 bases at V and 3 bases at J, with 20 bases in the middle. There are 16 residues in the CDR3. CDR3 bases: TGTGCCAGCGAACCTAGGGTGGTGGTCTTTGGAAACACCATATATTTT. It yields the protein CASEPRVVVFGNTIYF.

The chain combines TRBV5-1 with TRBJ2-7; TRBD1 matches 7 bases. The CDR3 is 16 residues long. CDR1 and CDR2 from the germline V gene are SGHRS and YFSETQ. Trimming at V came to 0 bases and at J to 0 bases, leaving 6 bases not matched to a gene. CDR3 sequence (DNA): TGCGCCAGCAGCTTGGTAGTGACAGGGACCTCCTACGAGCAGTACTTC. Translated: CASSLVVTGTSYEQYF.

The CDR3 reads CASSLGPSRVNTEAFF. The CDR3 DNA follows: TGTGCCAGCAGCTTAGGGCCTTCCAGGGTTAACACTGAAGCTTTCTTT. The chain is built from TRBV7-2 and TRBJ1-1; TRBD1 might be the D (5 bases). This CDR3 region has 16 residues. The V end was cut by 1 base, the J end by 2 bases, with 14 bases between. The V gene's germline CDR1 is SGHTA and CDR2 FQGNSA.

This clone was picked up one time. The chain joins TRBV30 to TRBJ2-1; D call uncertain. Trimming left V 3 bases short and J 5 bases short, with 14 bases between. The CDR3 contains 14 residues. Germline CDR1 reads GTSNPN; CDR2 reads SVGIG (reference sequence). In DNA, the CDR3 is TGTGCCTGGAGCACCCCCCCAGGCCACAATGAGCAGTTCTTC. This codes for CAWSTPPGHNEQFF.

This clone was detected once. V and J are TRBV6-1 and TRBJ2-7; 10 bases are shared with TRBD1. The CDR3 extends over 16 amino acids. V shed 2 bases and J 3 bases; nucleotides not matched to a gene: 7. CDR1 is MNHNS and CDR2 is SASEGT in the germline V gene. The CDR3 protein is CASSERGDRGLYEQYF. As DNA, the CDR3 is TGTGCCAGCAGTGAAAGGGGGGACAGGGGTCTCTACGAGCAGTACTTC.

This clone was seen just once. CDR3 sequence: CASTPGGSYNEQFF. In DNA form, the CDR3 reads TGTGCCAGCACCCCCGGGGGGTCCTACAATGAGCAGTTCTTC. The genes are TRBV5-8 and TRBJ2-1, with 7 bases identical to TRBD2. The CDR3 is 14 amino acids. The V gene's germline CDR1 is SGHTS and CDR2 YDEGEE. The V segment lost 6 bases and the J segment 1 base; nucleotides outside the gene matches: 4.